This T cell receptor beta chain was observed in a study of PD-L1 blockade in urothelial cancer. This clone has only one observation. Each PCR received spiked synthetic TCR analog templates. Clones were read by immunoSEQ multiplex PCR, and TCRdb kept only the in-frame ones, dropping some. This table has around 45,000 clones, around nine tenths appearing once. Between 1 and 8 samples, pretreatment and on-treatment, were given by each patient. Per germline, CDR1 SNHLY and CDR2 FYNNEI. The V end was cut by 6 bases, the J end by 0 bases, with 12 bases between. The CDR3 runs to 14 residues. Sequencing was performed on PBMCs, taken around atezolizumab (anti-PD-L1) treatment. The chain links TRBV2 to TRBJ2-7; weak D call: TRBD2 (5 bases). This clonotype was obtained from a woman aged 55-70 years with urothelial cancer. The DNA of the CDR3 is TGTGCCAGCAGGGACGAAGCGGCCTCCTACGAGCAGTACTTC. It yields the protein CASRDEAASYEQYF.